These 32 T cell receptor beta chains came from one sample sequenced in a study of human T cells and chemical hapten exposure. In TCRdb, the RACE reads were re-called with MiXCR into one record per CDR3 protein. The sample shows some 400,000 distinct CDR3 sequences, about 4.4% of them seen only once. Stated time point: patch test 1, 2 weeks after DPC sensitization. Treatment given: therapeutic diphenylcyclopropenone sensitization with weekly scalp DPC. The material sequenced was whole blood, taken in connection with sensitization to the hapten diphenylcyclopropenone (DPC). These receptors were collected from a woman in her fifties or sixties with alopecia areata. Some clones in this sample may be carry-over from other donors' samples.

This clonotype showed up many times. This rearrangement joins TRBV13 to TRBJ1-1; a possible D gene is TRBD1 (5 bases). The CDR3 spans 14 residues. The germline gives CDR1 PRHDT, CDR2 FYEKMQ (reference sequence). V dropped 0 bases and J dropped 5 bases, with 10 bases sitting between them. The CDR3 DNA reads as TGTGCCAGCAGCTTAGGGGGGCTCGGGACTGAAGCTTTCTTT. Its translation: CASSLGGLGTEAFF. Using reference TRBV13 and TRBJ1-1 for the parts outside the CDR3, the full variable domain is AAGVIQSPRHLIKEKRETATLKCYPIPRHDTVYWYQQGPGQDPQFLISFYEKMQSDKGSIPDRFSAQQFSDYHSELNMSSLELGDSALYFCASSLGGLGTEAFFGQGTRLTVV.

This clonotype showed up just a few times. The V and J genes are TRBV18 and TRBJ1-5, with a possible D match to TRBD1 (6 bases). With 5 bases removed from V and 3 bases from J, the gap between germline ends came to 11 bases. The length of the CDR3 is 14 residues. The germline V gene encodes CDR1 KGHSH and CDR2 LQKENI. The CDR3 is CASSITGINQPQHF. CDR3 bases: TGTGCCAGCTCAATTACAGGGATCAATCAGCCCCAGCATTTT.

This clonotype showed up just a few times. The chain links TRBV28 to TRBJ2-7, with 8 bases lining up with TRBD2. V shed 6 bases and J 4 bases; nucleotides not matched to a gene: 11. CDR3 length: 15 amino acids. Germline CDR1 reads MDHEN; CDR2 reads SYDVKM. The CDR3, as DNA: TGTGCCAGCAGGCCGCCCTCGGGACTAGTATACGAGCAGTACTTC. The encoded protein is CASRPPSGLVYEQYF.

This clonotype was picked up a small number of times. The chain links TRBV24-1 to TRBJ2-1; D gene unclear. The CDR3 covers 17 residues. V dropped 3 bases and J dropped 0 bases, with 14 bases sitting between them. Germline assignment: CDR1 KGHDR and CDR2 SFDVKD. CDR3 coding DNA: TGTGCCACCAGTGATGAACAGAAGTCAAGCTCCTACAATGAGCAGTTCTTC. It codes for CATSDEQKSSSYNEQFF.

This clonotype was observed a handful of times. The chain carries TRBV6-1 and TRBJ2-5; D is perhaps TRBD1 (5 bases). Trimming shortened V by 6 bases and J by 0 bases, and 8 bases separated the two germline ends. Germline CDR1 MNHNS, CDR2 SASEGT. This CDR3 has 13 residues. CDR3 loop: CASRARDQETQYF. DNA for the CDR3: TGTGCCAGCAGAGCCAGGGACCAAGAGACCCAGTACTTC.

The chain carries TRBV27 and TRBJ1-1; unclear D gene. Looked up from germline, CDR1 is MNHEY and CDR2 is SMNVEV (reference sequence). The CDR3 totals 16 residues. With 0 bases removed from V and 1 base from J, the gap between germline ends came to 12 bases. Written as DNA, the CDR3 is TGTGCCAGCAGTTTATCACTAGGGCGGGGGAACACTGAAGCTTTCTTT. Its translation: CASSLSLGRGNTEAFF.

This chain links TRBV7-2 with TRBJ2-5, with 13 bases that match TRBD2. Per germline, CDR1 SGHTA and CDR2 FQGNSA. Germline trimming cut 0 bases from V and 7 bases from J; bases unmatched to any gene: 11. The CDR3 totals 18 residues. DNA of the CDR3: TGTGCCAGCAGCTTAGCGACTAGCGGGGGGTCTAAGAGTGGGACCCAGTACTTC. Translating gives CASSLATSGGSKSGTQYF.

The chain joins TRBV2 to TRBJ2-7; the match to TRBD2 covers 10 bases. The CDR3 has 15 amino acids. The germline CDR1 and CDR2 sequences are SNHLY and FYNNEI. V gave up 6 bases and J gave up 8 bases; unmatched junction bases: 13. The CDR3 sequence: CASSPSGGRPRKQYF. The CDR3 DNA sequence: TGTGCCAGCAGCCCTAGCGGGGGCCGACCACGCAAGCAGTACTTC. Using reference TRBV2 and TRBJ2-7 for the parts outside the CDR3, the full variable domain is EPEVTQTPSHQVTQMGQEVILRCVPISNHLYFYWYRQILGQKVEFLVSFYNNEISEKSEIFDDQFSVERPDGSNFTLKIRSTKLEDSAMYFCASSPSGGRPRKQYFGPGTRLTVT.

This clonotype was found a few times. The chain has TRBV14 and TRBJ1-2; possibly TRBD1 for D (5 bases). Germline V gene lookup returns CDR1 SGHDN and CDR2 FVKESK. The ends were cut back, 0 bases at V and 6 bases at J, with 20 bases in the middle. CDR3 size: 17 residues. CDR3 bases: TGTGCCAGCAGCCAAGATTCTCAGGGCCTTCTTGGTGATGGCTACACCTTC. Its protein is CASSQDSQGLLGDGYTF. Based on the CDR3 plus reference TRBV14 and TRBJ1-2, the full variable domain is EAGVTQFPSHSVIEKGQTVTLRCDPISGHDNLYWYRRVMGKEIKFLLHFVKESKQDESGMPNNRFLAERTGGTYSTLKVQPAELEDSGVYFCASSQDSQGLLGDGYTFGSGTRLTVV.

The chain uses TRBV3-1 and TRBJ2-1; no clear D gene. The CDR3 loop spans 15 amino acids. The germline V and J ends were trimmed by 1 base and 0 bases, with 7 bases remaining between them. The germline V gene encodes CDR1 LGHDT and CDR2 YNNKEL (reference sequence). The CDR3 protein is CASSQVTSSYNEQFF. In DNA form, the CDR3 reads TGTGCCAGCAGCCAAGTAACGAGCTCCTACAATGAGCAGTTCTTC.

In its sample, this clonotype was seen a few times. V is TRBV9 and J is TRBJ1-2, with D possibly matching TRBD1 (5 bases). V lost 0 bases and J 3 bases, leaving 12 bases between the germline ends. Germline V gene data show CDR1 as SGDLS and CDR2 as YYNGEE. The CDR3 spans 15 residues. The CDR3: CASSVEGQGYYGYTF. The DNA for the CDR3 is TGTGCCAGCAGCGTAGAGGGCCAGGGATACTATGGCTACACCTTC.

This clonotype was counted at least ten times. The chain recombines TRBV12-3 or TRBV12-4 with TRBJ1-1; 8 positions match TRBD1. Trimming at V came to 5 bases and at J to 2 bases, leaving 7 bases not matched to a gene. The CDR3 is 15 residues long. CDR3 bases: TGTGCCAGCAGTCCTCAGGGGGCAGCTAACACTGAAGCTTTCTTT. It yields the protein CASSPQGAANTEAFF.

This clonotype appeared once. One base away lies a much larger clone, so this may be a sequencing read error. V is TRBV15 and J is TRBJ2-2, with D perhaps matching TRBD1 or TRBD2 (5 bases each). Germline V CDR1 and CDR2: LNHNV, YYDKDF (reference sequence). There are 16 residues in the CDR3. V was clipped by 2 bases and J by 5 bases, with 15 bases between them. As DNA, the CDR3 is TGTGCCACCAGCAGAACCGTAGTGGGACGAACCGGGGAGCTGTTTTTT. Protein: CATSRTVVGRTGELFF.

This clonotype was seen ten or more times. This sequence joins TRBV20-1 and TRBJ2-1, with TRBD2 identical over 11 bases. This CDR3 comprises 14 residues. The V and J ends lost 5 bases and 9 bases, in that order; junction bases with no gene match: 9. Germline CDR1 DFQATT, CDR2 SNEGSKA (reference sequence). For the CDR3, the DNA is TGCAGTGCTGGTACTAGCGGGAGTTCACGTGAGCAGTTCTTC. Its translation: CSAGTSGSSREQFF.

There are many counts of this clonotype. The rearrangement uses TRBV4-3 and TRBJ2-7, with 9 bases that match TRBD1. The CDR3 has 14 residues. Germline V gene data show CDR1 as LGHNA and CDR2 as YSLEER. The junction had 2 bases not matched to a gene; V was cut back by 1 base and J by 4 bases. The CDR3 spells CASSQADRGYEQYF. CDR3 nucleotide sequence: TGCGCCAGCAGCCAAGCGGACAGGGGATACGAGCAGTACTTC.

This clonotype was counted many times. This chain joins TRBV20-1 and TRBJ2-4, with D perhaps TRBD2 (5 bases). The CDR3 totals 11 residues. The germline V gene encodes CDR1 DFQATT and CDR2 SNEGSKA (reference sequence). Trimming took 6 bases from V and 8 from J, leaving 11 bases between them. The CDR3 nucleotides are TGCAGTGCCTCCGGACTTGACATTCAGTACTTC. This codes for CSASGLDIQYF.

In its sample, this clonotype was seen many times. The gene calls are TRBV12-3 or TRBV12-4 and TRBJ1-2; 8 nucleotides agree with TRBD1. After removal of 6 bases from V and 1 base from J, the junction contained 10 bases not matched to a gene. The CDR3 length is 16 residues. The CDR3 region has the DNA TGTGCCAGCAGCGACAGGGGACTACCCTTTAACTATGGCTACACCTTC. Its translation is CASSDRGLPFNYGYTF.

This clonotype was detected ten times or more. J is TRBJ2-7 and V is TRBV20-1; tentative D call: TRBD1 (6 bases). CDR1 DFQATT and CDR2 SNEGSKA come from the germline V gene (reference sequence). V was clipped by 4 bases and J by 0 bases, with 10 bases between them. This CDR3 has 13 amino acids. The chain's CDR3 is CSATGTSSYEQYF. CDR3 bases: TGCAGTGCTACCGGGACAAGCTCCTACGAGCAGTACTTC.

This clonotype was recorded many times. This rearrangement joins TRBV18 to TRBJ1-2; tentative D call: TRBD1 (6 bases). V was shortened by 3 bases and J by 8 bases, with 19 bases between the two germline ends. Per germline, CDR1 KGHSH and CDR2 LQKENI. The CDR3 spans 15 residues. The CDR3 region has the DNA TGTGCCAGCTCACCCTCGGGGGCCCTCGGTTGGGGCTACACCTTC. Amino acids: CASSPSGALGWGYTF.

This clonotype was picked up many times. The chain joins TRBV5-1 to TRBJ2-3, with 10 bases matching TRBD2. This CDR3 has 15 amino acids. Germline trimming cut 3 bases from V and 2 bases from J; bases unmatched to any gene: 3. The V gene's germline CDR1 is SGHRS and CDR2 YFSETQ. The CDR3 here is CASSSTSGVTDTQYF. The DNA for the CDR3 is TGCGCCAGCAGCTCTACTAGCGGGGTCACAGATACGCAGTATTTT.

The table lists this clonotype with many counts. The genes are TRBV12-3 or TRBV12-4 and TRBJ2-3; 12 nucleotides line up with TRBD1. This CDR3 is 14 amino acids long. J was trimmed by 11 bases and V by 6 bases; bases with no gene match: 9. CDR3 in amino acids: CASRIGTGGGKQYF. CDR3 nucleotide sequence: TGTGCCAGCAGGATCGGGACAGGGGGCGGCAAGCAGTATTTT.

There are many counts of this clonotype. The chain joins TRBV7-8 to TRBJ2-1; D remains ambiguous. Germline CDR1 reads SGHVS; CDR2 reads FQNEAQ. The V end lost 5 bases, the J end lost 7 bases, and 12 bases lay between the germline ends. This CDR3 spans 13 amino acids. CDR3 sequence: CASSARPENEQFF. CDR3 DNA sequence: TGTGCCAGCAGCGCCCGACCGGAGAATGAGCAGTTCTTC.

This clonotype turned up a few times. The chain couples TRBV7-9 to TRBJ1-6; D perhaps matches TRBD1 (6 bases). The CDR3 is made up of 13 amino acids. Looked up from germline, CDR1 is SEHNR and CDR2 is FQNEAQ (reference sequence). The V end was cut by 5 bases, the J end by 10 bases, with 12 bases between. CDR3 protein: CASSGGPGSPLHF. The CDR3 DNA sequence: TGTGCCAGCAGCGGGGGCCCAGGGTCACCCCTCCACTTT.

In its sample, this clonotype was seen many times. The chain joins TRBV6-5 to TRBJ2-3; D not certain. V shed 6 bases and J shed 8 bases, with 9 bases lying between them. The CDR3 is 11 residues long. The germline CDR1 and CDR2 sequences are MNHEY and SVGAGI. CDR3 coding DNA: TGTGCCAGCAGCCGCGGCCCTACGCAGTATTTT. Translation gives CASSRGPTQYF.

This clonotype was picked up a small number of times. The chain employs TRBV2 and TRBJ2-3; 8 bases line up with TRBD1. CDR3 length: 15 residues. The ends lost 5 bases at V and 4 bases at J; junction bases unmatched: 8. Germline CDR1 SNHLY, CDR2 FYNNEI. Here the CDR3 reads CASSSTGAEADTQYF. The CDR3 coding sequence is TGTGCCAGCAGTTCGACAGGGGCGGAGGCAGATACGCAGTATTTT.

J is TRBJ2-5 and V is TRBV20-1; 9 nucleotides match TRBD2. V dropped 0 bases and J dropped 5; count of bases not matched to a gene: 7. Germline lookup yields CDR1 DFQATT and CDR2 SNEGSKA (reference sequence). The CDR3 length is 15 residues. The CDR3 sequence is CSARDDTSGSETQYF. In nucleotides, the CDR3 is TGCAGTGCTAGAGATGATACTAGCGGGTCCGAGACCCAGTACTTC.

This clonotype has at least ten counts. The CDR3 region has the DNA TGTGCCAGTAGATTTCTAGCGGGAGGGCCTCAAGAGTTCTTC. Its translation: CASRFLAGGPQEFF. The genes are TRBV6-2 or TRBV6-3 and TRBJ2-1; 12 bases are a match to TRBD2. Germline values: CDR1 MNHEY, CDR2 SVGEGT. The J segment lost 14 bases and the V segment lost 9 bases, leaving 14 bases of the junction unmatched. The CDR3 has 14 amino acids.

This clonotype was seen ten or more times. This CDR3 is CASSIPDGREAFF. CDR3 DNA: TGTGCCAGCAGTATCCCGGACGGTCGTGAAGCTTTCTTT. The chain carries TRBV6-6 and TRBJ1-1, with D unresolved. V gave up 5 bases and J gave up 7 bases, with 14 bases separating them. CDR3 size: 13 residues. Germline V gene data show CDR1 as MNHNY and CDR2 as SVGAGI (reference sequence).

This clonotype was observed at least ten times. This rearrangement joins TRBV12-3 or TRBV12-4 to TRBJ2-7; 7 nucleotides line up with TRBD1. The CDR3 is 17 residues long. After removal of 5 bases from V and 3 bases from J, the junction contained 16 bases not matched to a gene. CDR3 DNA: TGTGCCAGCAGTGGTTTCGCCGGGACAGTGACTTACTACGAGCAGTACTTC. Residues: CASSGFAGTVTYYEQYF.

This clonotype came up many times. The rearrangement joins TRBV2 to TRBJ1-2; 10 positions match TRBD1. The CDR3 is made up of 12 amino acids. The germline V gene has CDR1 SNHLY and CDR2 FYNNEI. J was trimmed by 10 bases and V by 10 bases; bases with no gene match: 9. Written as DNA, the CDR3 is TGTGCCACCGGGACAGGGGCGAAAGACTACACCTTC. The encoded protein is CATGTGAKDYTF.

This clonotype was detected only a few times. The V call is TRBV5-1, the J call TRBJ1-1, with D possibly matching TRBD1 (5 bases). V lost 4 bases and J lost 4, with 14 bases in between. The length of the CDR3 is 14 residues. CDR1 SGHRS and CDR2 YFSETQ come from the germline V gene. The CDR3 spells CASSHGTLTTEAFF. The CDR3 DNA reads TGCGCCAGCAGCCATGGGACGTTGACCACTGAAGCTTTCTTT. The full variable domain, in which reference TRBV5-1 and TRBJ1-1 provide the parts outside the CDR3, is KAGVTQTPRYLIKTRGQQVTLSCSPISGHRSVSWYQQTPGQGLQFLFEYFSETQRNKGNFPGRFSGRQFSNSRSEMNVSTLELGDSALYLCASSHGTLTTEAFFGQGTRLTVV.

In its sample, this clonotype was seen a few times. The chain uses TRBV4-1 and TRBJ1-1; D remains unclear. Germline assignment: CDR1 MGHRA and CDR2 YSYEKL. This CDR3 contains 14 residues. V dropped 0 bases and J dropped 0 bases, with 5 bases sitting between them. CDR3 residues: CASSQDPLNTEAFF. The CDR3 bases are TGCGCCAGCAGCCAAGACCCACTGAACACTGAAGCTTTCTTT.